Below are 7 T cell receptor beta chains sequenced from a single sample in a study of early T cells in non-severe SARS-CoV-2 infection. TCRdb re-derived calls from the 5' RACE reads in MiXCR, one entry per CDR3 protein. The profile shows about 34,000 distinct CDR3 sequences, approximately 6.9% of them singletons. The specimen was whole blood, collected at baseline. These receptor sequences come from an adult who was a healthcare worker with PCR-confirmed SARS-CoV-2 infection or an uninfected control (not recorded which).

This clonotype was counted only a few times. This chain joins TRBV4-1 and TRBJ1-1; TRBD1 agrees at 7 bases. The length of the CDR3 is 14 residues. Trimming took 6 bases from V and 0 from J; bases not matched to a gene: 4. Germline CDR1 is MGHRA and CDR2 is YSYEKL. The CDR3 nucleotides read TGCGCCAGCAGGCAACAGGGGTTGAACACTGAAGCTTTCTTT. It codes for CASRQQGLNTEAFF.

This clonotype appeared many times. CDR3 region: CASSPGTSRDTQYF. Written as DNA, the CDR3 is TGTGCCAGCAGCCCCGGGACTAGTCGAGATACGCAGTATTTT. The chain links TRBV7-2 to TRBJ2-3, with 8 positions matching TRBD2. The CDR3 spans 14 residues. The J segment lost 5 bases and the V segment lost 5 bases, leaving 6 bases of the junction unmatched. Germline CDR1 is SGHTA and CDR2 is FQGNSA. Variable domain in full (rest from reference TRBV7-2 and TRBJ2-3): GAGVSQSPSNKVTEKGKDVELRCDPISGHTALYWYRQSLGQGLEFLIYFQGNSAPDKSGLPSDRFSAERTGGSVSTLTIQRTQQEDSAVYLCASSPGTSRDTQYFGPGTRLTVL.

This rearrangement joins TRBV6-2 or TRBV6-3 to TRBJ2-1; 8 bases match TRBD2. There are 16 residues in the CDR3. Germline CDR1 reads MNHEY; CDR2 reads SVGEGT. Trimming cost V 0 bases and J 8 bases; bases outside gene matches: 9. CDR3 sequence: CASSYSHGRARDEQFF. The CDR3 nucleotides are TGTGCCAGCAGTTACTCACACGGGAGGGCCAGGGATGAGCAGTTCTTC.

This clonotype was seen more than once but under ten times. The CDR3 spells CASSSSGLAGVYEQFF. Written as DNA, the CDR3 is TGTGCCAGCAGCTCGTCGGGACTAGCGGGAGTCTATGAGCAGTTCTTC. The V and J genes are TRBV7-9 and TRBJ2-1; 14 positions agree with TRBD2. The trim removed 4 bases at V and 8 bases at J, leaving 7 bases unmatched. This CDR3 spans 16 amino acids. CDR1 and CDR2 (germline): SEHNR, FQNEAQ (reference sequence).

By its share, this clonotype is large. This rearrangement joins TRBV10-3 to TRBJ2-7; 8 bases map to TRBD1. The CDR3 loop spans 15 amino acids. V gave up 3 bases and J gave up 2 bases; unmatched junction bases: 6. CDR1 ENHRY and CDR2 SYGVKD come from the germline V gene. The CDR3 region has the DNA TGTGCCATCAGTGAAGGACAGGGATTCCCCTACGAGCAGTACTTC. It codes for CAISEGQGFPYEQYF.

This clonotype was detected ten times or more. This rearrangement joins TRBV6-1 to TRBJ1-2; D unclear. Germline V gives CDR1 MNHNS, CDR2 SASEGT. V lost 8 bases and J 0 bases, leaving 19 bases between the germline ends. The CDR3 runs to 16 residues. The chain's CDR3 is CASLGRGGAPNYGYTF. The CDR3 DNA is TGTGCCAGCTTGGGGAGAGGCGGTGCCCCTAACTATGGCTACACCTTC.

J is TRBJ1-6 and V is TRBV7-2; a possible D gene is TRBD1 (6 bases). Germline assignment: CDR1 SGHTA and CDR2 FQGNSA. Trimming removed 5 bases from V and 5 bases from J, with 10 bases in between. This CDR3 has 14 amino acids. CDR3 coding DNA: TGTGCCAGCAGCACCCAGGGGAATAATTCACCCCTCCACTTT. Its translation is CASSTQGNNSPLHF.